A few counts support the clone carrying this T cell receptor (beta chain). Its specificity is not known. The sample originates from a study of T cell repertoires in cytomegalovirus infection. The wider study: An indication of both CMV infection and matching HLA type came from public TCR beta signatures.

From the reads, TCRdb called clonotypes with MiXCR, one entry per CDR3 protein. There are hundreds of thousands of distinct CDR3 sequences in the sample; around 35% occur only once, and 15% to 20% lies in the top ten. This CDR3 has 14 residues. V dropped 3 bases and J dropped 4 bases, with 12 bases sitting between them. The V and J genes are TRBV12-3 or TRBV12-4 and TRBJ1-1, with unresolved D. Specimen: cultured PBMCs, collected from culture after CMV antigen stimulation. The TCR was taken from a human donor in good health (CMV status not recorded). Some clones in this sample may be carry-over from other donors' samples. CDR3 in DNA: TGTGCCAGCAGTTTCAACCACGCGGGCACTGAAGCTTTCTTT. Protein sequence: CASSFNHAGTEAFF.